This TCR beta chain originates from a study of early T cells in non-severe SARS-CoV-2 infection. Study-wide background: Sequencing of unsorted whole blood was done on bulk RNA, leaving chains unpaired.

This clonotype was detected ten times or more. Unique molecular identifier tags were affixed to discrete cDNA molecules. Via MiXCR, TCRdb re-called the 5' RACE reads, giving one row per CDR3 protein. The table shows 35,000 to 50,000 distinct CDR3 sequences, with roughly 6% occurring only once. Specimen: whole blood, collected at baseline. The clonotype comes from an adult who was a healthcare worker with PCR-confirmed SARS-CoV-2 infection or an uninfected control (not recorded which).

The CDR3, as DNA: TGTGCCAGCAGTCTAGGGACGTTTAGCAATCAGCCCCAGCATTTT. It yields the protein CASSLGTFSNQPQHF. The chain combines TRBV7-9 with TRBJ1-5, with D perhaps TRBD1 (5 bases). CDR1 is SEHNR, CDR2 FQNEAQ, per germline (reference sequence). This CDR3 spans 15 amino acids. With 6 bases removed from V and 0 bases from J, the gap between germline ends came to 12 bases. Complete variable domain (other parts from reference TRBV7-9 and TRBJ1-5): DTGVSQNPRHKITKRGQNVTFRCDPISEHNRLYWYRQTLGQGPEFLTYFQNEAQLEKSRLLSDRFSAERPKGSFSTLEIQRTEQGDSAMYLCASSLGTFSNQPQHFGDGTRLSIL.